This T cell receptor beta chain comes out of a study of cytomegalovirus exposure and HLA in healthy donors. Whole-study results and caveats: The authors listed 164 TCR beta chains as cytomegalovirus-associated. More clonal expansion characterized HLA-associated TCR beta chains than equally common others in a later analysis.

Remarks on this clone: The antigen remains undetermined.

60 Vbeta and 13 Jbeta primers were used in PCR. TCRdb's copy holds only in-frame clones and misses some; the assay was immunoSEQ multiplex PCR. Among over 150,000 clones listed, 80% to 90% were seen once. The receptor's source is a male donor in good health and CMV-seronegative. The sample comprised PBMCs.

The CDR3 sequence is CAISEVGEANYGYTF. In DNA, the CDR3 is TGTGCCATCAGTGAGGTAGGGGAAGCTAACTATGGCTACACCTTC. J is TRBJ1-2 and V is TRBV10-3; D perhaps matches TRBD1 (5 bases). The V end lost 2 bases, the J end lost 0 bases, and 10 bases lay between the germline ends. Germline CDR1 is ENHRY and CDR2 is SYGVKD. The CDR3 is made up of 15 amino acids.